Below, 6 T cell receptor beta chains from the same sample are listed, as sequenced in a study of PD-L1 blockade in urothelial cancer. Stated time point: peripheral blood 6 weeks after treatment start. Libraries were prepared by immunoSEQ multiplex PCR; TCRdb keeps only in-frame clonotypes and omits some of them. The repertoire consists of more than 90,000 clones, with roughly 90% occurring once and the leading ten covering around 4%. The input for sequencing was PBMCs, taken around atezolizumab (anti-PD-L1) treatment. The receptors here all came from a man between 60 and 70 years old with urothelial cancer.

The chain employs TRBV9 and TRBJ1-2; TRBD1 is a possible D gene (5 bases). CDR3 length: 15 residues. Trimming stripped 0 bases from V and 4 bases from J, with 13 bases between. The germline CDR1 and CDR2 sequences are SGDLS and YYNGEE. The CDR3: CASSVDVETAYGYTF. The DNA for the CDR3 is TGTGCCAGCAGCGTAGATGTGGAGACAGCCTATGGCTACACCTTC.

This clone has just one count. The chain is built from TRBV2 and TRBJ2-3; no definite D call. The CDR3 is made up of 11 amino acids. Between the trimmed V and J ends, which lost 4 bases and 5 bases, there was a span of 4 bases. Germline V gives CDR1 SNHLY, CDR2 FYNNEI. CDR3 sequence (DNA): TGTGCCAGCAGTGCGGGAGATACGCAGTATTTT. Translation gives CASSAGDTQYF. The whole variable domain, remainder taken from reference TRBV2 and TRBJ2-3, is EPEVTQTPSHQVTQMGQEVILRCVPISNHLYFYWYRQILGQKVEFLVSFYNNEISEKSEIFDDQFSVERPDGSNFTLKIRSTKLEDSAMYFCASSAGDTQYFGPGTRLTVL.

This chain uses TRBV2 with TRBJ2-3; TRBD2 agrees at 13 bases. CDR3 length: 15 amino acids. V trimming: 7 bases; J trimming: 4 bases; junction bases outside the gene matches: 5. Germline V gene sequence: CDR1 SNHLY, CDR2 FYNNEI. This CDR3 reads CASNSGTSGADTQYF. The CDR3 DNA sequence: TGTGCCAGCAATTCCGGGACTAGCGGGGCAGATACGCAGTATTTT.

The chain uses TRBV5-5 and TRBJ2-5; 13 nucleotides match TRBD2. This CDR3 has 15 residues. The ends lost 3 bases at V and 5 bases at J; junction bases unmatched: 4. Germline CDR1 and CDR2: SGHKS and YYEKEE (reference sequence). This CDR3 reads CASSSGLAGVETQYF. The CDR3 nucleotides read TGTGCCAGCAGCTCCGGACTAGCGGGAGTTGAGACCCAGTACTTC. Together with reference TRBV5-5 and TRBJ2-5, the CDR3 gives the full variable domain: DAGVTQSPTHLIKTRGQQVTLRCSPISGHKSVSWYQQVLGQGPQFIFQYYEKEERGRGNFPDRFSARQFPNYSSELNVNALLLGDSALYLCASSSGLAGVETQYFGPGTRLLVL.

The chain couples TRBV25-1 to TRBJ2-3; 11 bases align to TRBD2. The V gene's germline CDR1 is MGHDK and CDR2 SYGVNS. The CDR3 length is 15 residues. Unmatched junction bases numbered 5, after V lost 6 bases and J lost 3 bases. The CDR3 DNA is TGTGCCAGCAGGAATAGCGGGGGGGTAACAGATACGCAGTATTTT. Translating gives CASRNSGGVTDTQYF.

This clone occurred once. The rearrangement joins TRBV25-1 to TRBJ2-7, with 8 bases lining up with TRBD2. Unmatched junction bases numbered 9, after V lost 8 bases and J lost 6 bases. This CDR3 has 13 residues. CDR1 and CDR2 from the germline V gene are MGHDK and SYGVNS. In nucleotides, the CDR3 is TGTGCCAGCCAACCGGGACTAGGTGTCGAGCAGTACTTC. Translating gives CASQPGLGVEQYF.